Following are 24 T cell receptor beta chains from one sample sequenced in a study of blood T cell repertoires in COVID-19. TCRdb's table, derived via immunoSEQ multiplex PCR, lists solely in-frame clones and lacks some. The table has about 250,000 clones, roughly nine tenths seen once. The sequencing input was peripheral blood. The receptors derive from a man younger than 35 with active or convalescent COVID-19.

V usage is TRBV28 and J usage is TRBJ1-1; D is perhaps TRBD1 (6 bases). This CDR3 contains 15 residues. Between the trimmed V and J ends, which lost 6 bases and 0 bases, there was a span of 14 bases. In germline, CDR1 is MDHEN, CDR2 SYDVKM. The CDR3 protein is CASRVSDRMNTEAFF. CDR3 bases: TGTGCCAGCAGGGTATCAGACAGGATGAACACTGAAGCTTTCTTT.

The chain is built from TRBV11-3 and TRBJ2-2, with 7 bases aligning to TRBD2. The V gene's germline CDR1 is SGHNT and CDR2 YENEEA. Trimming cost V 1 base and J 0 bases; bases outside gene matches: 2. CDR3 size: 16 residues. This CDR3 is CASSLASGANTGELFF. DNA for the CDR3: TGTGCCAGCAGCTTAGCGAGCGGGGCGAACACCGGGGAGCTGTTTTTT.

This sequence joins TRBV7-9 and TRBJ1-2; D possibly corresponds to TRBD1 (6 bases). Germline CDR1 and CDR2: SEHNR and FQNEAQ (reference sequence). The V end lost 3 bases, the J end lost 3 bases, and 11 bases lay between the germline ends. The CDR3 totals 14 residues. The chain's CDR3 is CASSFAGAHYGYTF. The DNA for the CDR3 is TGTGCCAGCAGCTTCGCAGGGGCGCACTATGGCTACACCTTC. Full variable domain (outside the CDR3, taken from reference TRBV7-9 and TRBJ1-2): DTGVSQNPRHKITKRGQNVTFRCDPISEHNRLYWYRQTLGQGPEFLTYFQNEAQLEKSRLLSDRFSAERPKGSFSTLEIQRTEQGDSAMYLCASSFAGAHYGYTFGSGTRLTVV.

The rearrangement uses TRBV7-3 and TRBJ2-7, with a tentative D call TRBD1 (5 bases). Trimming took off 4 bases at V and 5 bases at J, with 9 bases between the two ends. The CDR3 spans 12 residues. The germline V gene has CDR1 SGHTA and CDR2 FQGTGA. Written as DNA, the CDR3 is TGTGCCAGCAGCTCTACAGGCCACGAGCAGTACTTC. This translates into CASSSTGHEQYF.

The chain uses TRBV28 and TRBJ2-1; 10 bases align to TRBD2. V lost 2 bases and J lost 0; bases outside the gene matches: 10. This CDR3 spans 19 amino acids. The germline V gene encodes CDR1 MDHEN and CDR2 SYDVKM. The CDR3 coding sequence is TGTGCCAGCAGTTTACCCCTAGCGGGGGTCACTAGCTCCTACAATGAGCAGTTCTTC. Translation gives CASSLPLAGVTSSYNEQFF.

This chain links TRBV6-4 with TRBJ2-1; 7 positions agree with TRBD2. The CDR3 covers 13 residues. The germline gives CDR1 MRHNA, CDR2 SNTAGT. Trimming removed 4 bases from V and 7 bases from J; junction bases left unmatched: 4. For the CDR3, the DNA is TGTGCCAGCAGTGTAGAACTAGCGAATGAGCAGTTCTTC. This translates into CASSVELANEQFF.

This sequence joins TRBV19 and TRBJ1-2, with unresolved D. CDR1 is LNHDA, CDR2 SQIVND, per germline (reference sequence). The CDR3 covers 15 residues. Deletions cut 1 base from V and 5 bases from J, with 14 bases between. In nucleotides, the CDR3 is TGTGCCAGTAGTATAGGGGCCCATCAAGAGTATGGCTACACCTTC. This codes for CASSIGAHQEYGYTF.

The J gene is TRBJ1-1, the V gene TRBV7-2, with D possibly matching TRBD1 (5 bases). V was cut by 1 base and J by 4 bases, with 10 bases left in between. Germline lookup yields CDR1 SGHTA and CDR2 FQGNSA. The CDR3 covers 14 residues. CDR3 loop: CASSLDGGTTEAFF. CDR3 bases: TGTGCCAGCAGCTTAGACGGGGGGACCACTGAAGCTTTCTTT.

The chain links TRBV5-1 to TRBJ2-6, with D perhaps matching TRBD1 (6 bases). The CDR3 runs to 16 residues. Germline assignment: CDR1 SGHRS and CDR2 YFSETQ. Trimming took off 0 bases at V and 1 base at J, with 8 bases between the two ends. This chain's CDR3 is CASSLDTGSGANVLTF. Here the CDR3 DNA reads TGCGCCAGCAGCTTGGACACAGGGTCTGGGGCCAACGTCCTGACTTTC.

The rearrangement uses TRBV12-3 or TRBV12-4 and TRBJ2-7; TRBD1 matches at 8 bases. The CDR3 is made up of 13 amino acids. The J segment lost 6 bases and the V segment lost 3 bases, leaving 4 bases of the junction unmatched. The CDR3, as DNA: TGTGCCAGCAGTTTCGGACAGGGTCTCGAGCAGTACTTC. Protein product: CASSFGQGLEQYF.

The chain links TRBV9 to TRBJ1-4, with a weak D call TRBD1 (5 bases). Germline CDR1 and CDR2: SGDLS and YYNGEE. This CDR3 is built from 15 residues. V shed 0 bases and J shed 8 bases, with 14 bases lying between them. CDR3 nucleotides: TGTGCCAGCAGCGTAGGTGGGACTCTGGGCGAAAAACTGTTTTTT. This sequence encodes CASSVGGTLGEKLFF. Filled out from reference TRBV9 and TRBJ1-4, the complete variable domain reads DSGVTQTPKHLITATGQRVTLRCSPRSGDLSVYWYQQSLDQGLQFLIQYYNGEERAKGNILERFSAQQFPDLHSELNLSSLELGDSALYFCASSVGGTLGEKLFFGSGTQLSVL.

J is TRBJ1-2 and V is TRBV13; 7 bases are shared with TRBD1. The junction had 4 bases not matched to a gene; V was cut back by 1 base and J by 8 bases. The CDR3 length is 13 residues. From germline, CDR1 is PRHDT and CDR2 FYEKMQ (reference sequence). CDR3 region: CASSLEGAEGYTF. CDR3 bases: TGTGCCAGCAGCTTAGAGGGGGCAGAGGGCTACACCTTC.

This sequence joins TRBV19 and TRBJ1-2; D is possibly TRBD1 (5 bases). This CDR3 has 13 amino acids. V dropped 5 bases and J dropped 7 bases, with 14 bases sitting between them. CDR1 is LNHDA, CDR2 SQIVND, per germline (reference sequence). The CDR3 loop is CASSLGTTSGYTF. In nucleotides, the CDR3 is TGTGCCAGTAGTCTCGGGACTACGTCTGGCTACACCTTC.

This clone was seen a single time. This sequence joins TRBV10-2 and TRBJ1-2, with 8 bases identical to TRBD1. The junction had 1 base not matched to a gene; V was cut back by 2 bases and J by 5 bases. The CDR3 consists of 13 residues. Germline V gene data show CDR1 as WSHSY and CDR2 as SAAADI. The CDR3 protein is CASSEGTGYGYTF. For the CDR3, the DNA is TGCGCCAGCAGTGAGGGGACAGGTTATGGCTACACCTTC.

The rearrangement joins TRBV13 to TRBJ2-1; 8 bases line up with TRBD1. J lost 4 bases, V lost 8 bases, and 1 base had no gene match. The germline V gene encodes CDR1 PRHDT and CDR2 FYEKMQ (reference sequence). This CDR3 contains 12 residues. CDR3 region: CASRDRYNEQFF. Written as DNA, the CDR3 is TGTGCCAGCCGGGACAGGTACAATGAGCAGTTCTTC.

This chain connects TRBV10-3 to TRBJ1-1; 12 bases fit TRBD1. Trimming removed 3 bases from V and 1 base from J; junction bases left unmatched: 6. CDR1 ENHRY and CDR2 SYGVKD come from the germline V gene. CDR3 size: 17 residues. DNA for the CDR3: TGTGCCATCAGTGACGGGGACAGGGGGCGGGAGAACACTGAAGCTTTCTTT. Translating gives CAISDGDRGRENTEAFF.

The gene calls are TRBV21-1 and TRBJ1-1; no DNA check was done on the table's D call, TRBD1. TRBV21-1 is described as a pseudogene. The CDR3 loop spans 16 amino acids. The CDR3 DNA follows: TGTGCCAGCAGCAAAGGGGTCAGGGTTCGGGACACTGAAGCTTTCTTT. It is translated as CASSKGVRVRDTEAFF.

The rearrangement joins TRBV5-1 to TRBJ1-2; D is unclear. The germline V gene encodes CDR1 SGHRS and CDR2 YFSETQ. V lost 1 base to trimming and J lost 4 bases, with 11 bases between them. CDR3 length: 14 residues. Here the CDR3 DNA reads TGCGCCAGCAGCTTGTTCGAAAACAGCTATGGCTACACCTTC. The encoded protein is CASSLFENSYGYTF.

This clone has just one count. The V call is TRBV7-8, the J call TRBJ1-3; 8 positions match TRBD1. Germline V gene lookup returns CDR1 SGHVS and CDR2 FQNEAQ. CDR3 size: 16 residues. V lost 7 bases to trimming and J lost 2 bases; unmatched junction nucleotides: 10. Written as DNA, the CDR3 is TGTGCCAGCACCAGGAGGGCGGACAGGGCTGGAAACACCATATATTTT. It translates to CASTRRADRAGNTIYF.

V usage is TRBV5-1 and J usage is TRBJ1-1; no clear D gene. Germline CDR1 SGHRS, CDR2 YFSETQ. The CDR3 loop spans 14 amino acids. V was cut by 0 bases and J by 4 bases, with 10 bases left in between. CDR3 sequence: CASSLEASFTEAFF. The DNA for the CDR3 is TGCGCCAGCAGCTTGGAAGCTTCTTTCACTGAAGCTTTCTTT.

The V gene is TRBV5-6, the J gene TRBJ2-3; 14 nucleotides agree with TRBD2. Germline V gene lookup returns CDR1 SGHDT and CDR2 YYEEEE. The CDR3 length is 15 residues. The J segment lost 6 bases and the V segment lost 3 bases, leaving 3 bases of the junction unmatched. This chain's CDR3 is CASSSWTSGRDTQYF. CDR3 DNA: TGTGCCAGCAGCTCCTGGACTAGCGGGAGGGATACGCAGTATTTT.

CDR3 amino acids: CASSGRAGTYGYTF. CDR3 sequence (DNA): TGTGCCAGTAGTGGAAGAGCAGGTACTTATGGCTACACCTTC. The gene calls are TRBV19 and TRBJ1-2; D gene unclear. Trimming removed 5 bases at V and 5 bases at J, with 15 bases between. CDR1 is LNHDA and CDR2 is SQIVND in the germline V gene (reference sequence). The CDR3 totals 14 residues.

This rearrangement joins TRBV7-2 to TRBJ1-5; D not certain. CDR1 is SGHTA and CDR2 is FQGNSA in the germline V gene. With 11 bases removed from V and 0 bases from J, the gap between germline ends came to 17 bases. The CDR3 is 15 residues long. CDR3 amino acids: CASGEGGYSNQPQHF. Here the CDR3 DNA reads TGTGCCTCCGGGGAGGGCGGCTATAGCAATCAGCCCCAGCATTTT. The variable domain in full, with the rest retrieved from reference TRBV7-2 and TRBJ1-5, is GAGVSQSPSNKVTEKGKDVELRCDPISGHTALYWYRQSLGQGLEFLIYFQGNSAPDKSGLPSDRFSAERTGGSVSTLTIQRTQQEDSAVYLCASGEGGYSNQPQHFGDGTRLSIL.

The CDR3: CASRGGSGANVLTF. The CDR3 DNA is TGTGCCAGCCGCGGGGGCTCTGGGGCCAACGTCCTGACTTTC. J is TRBJ2-6 and V is TRBV7-2, with 7 bases matching TRBD2. J gave up 0 bases and V 8 bases, and 1 base lay outside the gene matches. This CDR3 has 14 residues. Germline assignment: CDR1 SGHTA and CDR2 FQGNSA.